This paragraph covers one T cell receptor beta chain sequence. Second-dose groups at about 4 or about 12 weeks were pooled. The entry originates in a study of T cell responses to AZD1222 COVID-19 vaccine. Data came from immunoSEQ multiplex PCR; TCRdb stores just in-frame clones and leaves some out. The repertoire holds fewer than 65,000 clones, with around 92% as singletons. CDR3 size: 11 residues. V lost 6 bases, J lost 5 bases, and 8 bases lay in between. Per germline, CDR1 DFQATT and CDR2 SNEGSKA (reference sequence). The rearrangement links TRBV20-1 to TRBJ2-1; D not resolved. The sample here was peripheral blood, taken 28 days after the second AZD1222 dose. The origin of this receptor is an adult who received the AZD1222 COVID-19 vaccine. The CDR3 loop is CSAIPHNEQFF. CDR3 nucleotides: TGCAGTGCCATCCCCCACAATGAGCAGTTCTTC.